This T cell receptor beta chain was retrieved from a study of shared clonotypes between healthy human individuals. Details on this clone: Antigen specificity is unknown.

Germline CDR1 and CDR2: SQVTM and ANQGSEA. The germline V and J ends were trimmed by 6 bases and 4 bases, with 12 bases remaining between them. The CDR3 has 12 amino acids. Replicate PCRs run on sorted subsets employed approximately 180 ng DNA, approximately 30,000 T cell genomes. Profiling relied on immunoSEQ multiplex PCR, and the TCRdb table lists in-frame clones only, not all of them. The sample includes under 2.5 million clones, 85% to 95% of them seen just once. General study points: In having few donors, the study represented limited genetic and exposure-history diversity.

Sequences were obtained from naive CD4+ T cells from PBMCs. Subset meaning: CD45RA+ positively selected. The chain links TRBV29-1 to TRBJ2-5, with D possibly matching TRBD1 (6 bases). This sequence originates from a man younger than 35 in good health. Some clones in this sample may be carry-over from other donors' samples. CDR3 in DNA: TGCAGCGTGGACAGTGATTTAGAGACCCAGTACTTC. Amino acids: CSVDSDLETQYF.